This T cell receptor (beta chain) was found in a study of T cells expressing NK-cell markers. Reprocessing the 5' RACE reads, TCRdb reports a single entry for every CDR3 protein and omits DNA. The sample's table shows 400,000 to 500,000 distinct CDR3 sequences. The CDR3 sequence is 13 residues long. Germline loops: CDR1 PRHDT, CDR2 FYEKMQ (reference sequence). This chain uses TRBV13 with TRBJ1-2. The specimen was blood T cells: a sorted CD56 or NKG2C T cell subset, CD4+ or CD8+ T cells, or bulk PBMC T cells (not recorded which). This clonotype was sampled from a woman aged 18 to 75 in good health. CDR3 sequence reads: CASSLDSAYGYTF.